Shown below are 19 T cell receptor beta chains from a single sample sequenced in a study of shared clonotypes between healthy human individuals. Data came from immunoSEQ multiplex PCR; TCRdb stores just in-frame clones and leaves some out. This sample carries more than 2,000,000 clones, roughly 93% of them seen once, and the ten largest clones take 0.39%. The sample comprised naive CD4+ T cells from PBMCs. Specified subset: CD45RA+ positively selected. All receptors derive from a man between 18 and 35 years old in good health. Some clones in this sample may be carry-over from other donors' samples.

The gene calls are TRBV6-1 and TRBJ2-7; maybe TRBD1 (6 bases). The CDR3 is 11 residues long. V was cut by 4 bases and J by 11 bases, with 12 bases left in between. Germline V CDR1 and CDR2: MNHNS, SASEGT. CDR3 DNA sequence: TGTGCCAGCAGTGCAGGGGAATTGGAGTACTTC. Translated: CASSAGELEYF.

The chain is built from TRBV19 and TRBJ2-1; D is unclear. Per germline, CDR1 LNHDA and CDR2 SQIVND (reference sequence). Trimming shortened V by 4 bases and J by 3 bases, and 7 bases separated the two germline ends. This CDR3 contains 13 residues. The CDR3 region is CASSTQIYNEQFF. The CDR3 nucleotides are TGTGCCAGTAGTACTCAAATCTACAATGAGCAGTTCTTC. The entire variable domain, with the rest obtained from reference TRBV19 and TRBJ2-1, is as follows: DGGITQSPKYLFRKEGQNVTLSCEQNLNHDAMYWYRQDPGQGLRLIYYSQIVNDFQKGDIAEGYSVSREKKESFPLTVTSAQKNPTAFYLCASSTQIYNEQFFGPGTRLTVL.

The chain links TRBV28 to TRBJ1-5; no clear D gene. The CDR3 consists of 12 residues. V lost 3 bases and J 6 bases, leaving 6 bases between the germline ends. Germline V gene sequence: CDR1 MDHEN, CDR2 SYDVKM. The CDR3 nucleotides read TGTGCCAGCAGTTTTGTTCCTCAGCCCCAGCATTTT. It is translated as CASSFVPQPQHF.

The chain combines TRBV6-5 with TRBJ1-5, with D unclear. This CDR3 region has 13 residues. The V and J ends lost 5 bases and 7 bases respectively, with 12 bases between them. Germline CDR1 is MNHEY and CDR2 is SVGAGI. CDR3 nucleotides: TGTGCCAGCAGTGGAGCGATAGGCCAGCCCCAGCATTTT. It specifies CASSGAIGQPQHF.

This chain joins TRBV7-5 and TRBJ2-2; the DNA was not compared with TRBD2, the D call given in the table. TRBV7-5 is a pseudogene segment. There are 18 residues in the CDR3. CDR3 amino acids: CARSLFSAREGHTGELFF. Written as DNA, the CDR3 is TGTGCCAGAAGCTTATTTTCGGCGCGGGAGGGCCATACCGGGGAGCTGTTTTTT.

V is TRBV18 and J is TRBJ1-5; D remains unclear. Per germline, CDR1 KGHSH and CDR2 LQKENI. Trimming pared 6 bases from V and 1 base from J, leaving 16 bases between. The CDR3 has 16 residues. In DNA, the CDR3 is TGTGCCAGCTCCCCTAAGCCCGGGCCAAGCAATCAGCCCCAGCATTTT. Amino acid sequence: CASSPKPGPSNQPQHF.

This clone appeared a single time. The chain has TRBV7-9 and TRBJ2-1; 8 bases map to TRBD2. The CDR3 runs 16 residues. The V gene's germline CDR1 is SEHNR and CDR2 FQNEAQ (reference sequence). Trimming at V came to 5 bases and at J to 5 bases, leaving 11 bases not matched to a gene. CDR3 loop: CASSPVVAGFDNEQFF. The CDR3, as DNA: TGTGCCAGCAGCCCAGTAGTAGCGGGGTTCGACAATGAGCAGTTCTTC.

The chain joins TRBV11-2 to TRBJ2-6; D gene uncertain. In germline, CDR1 is SGHAT, CDR2 FQNNGV. With 6 bases removed from V and 0 bases from J, the gap between germline ends came to 18 bases. CDR3 size: 18 residues. The DNA for the CDR3 is TGTGCCAGCAGACGACCCGGCAGGACCCGCTCTGGGGCCAACGTCCTGACTTTC. This codes for CASRRPGRTRSGANVLTF.

Note on this clone: This same CDR3 is encoded by further DNA sequences in the sample. J is TRBJ1-3 and V is TRBV6-6, with 11 nucleotides matching TRBD1. Germline V gene lookup returns CDR1 MNHNY and CDR2 SVGAGI (reference sequence). The CDR3 is 14 amino acids. Trimming took 6 bases from V and 3 from J; bases not matched to a gene: 1. The CDR3 region has the DNA TGTGCCAGCAGCGGGACAGGGGGTGGAAACACCATATATTTT. Its translation: CASSGTGGGNTIYF.

The rearrangement uses TRBV5-6 and TRBJ1-1; D gene uncertain. The CDR3 spans 13 residues. Between the trimmed V and J ends, which lost 6 bases and 0 bases, there was a span of 9 bases. The germline V gene has CDR1 SGHDT and CDR2 YYEEEE. The CDR3 DNA reads as TGTGCCAGCACAGTACACCTGAACACTGAAGCTTTCTTT. Its protein is CASTVHLNTEAFF.

The rearrangement uses TRBV11-2 and TRBJ2-5, with 12 bases matching TRBD2. The CDR3 runs 16 residues. The V segment lost 3 bases and the J segment 6 bases; nucleotides outside the gene matches: 8. In germline, CDR1 is SGHAT, CDR2 FQNNGV. CDR3 bases: TGTGCCAGCAGCTTGTCGACTAGCGGGAGTGGGAAGACCCAGTACTTC. It encodes CASSLSTSGSGKTQYF.

The chain has TRBV28 and TRBJ1-2, with D perhaps matching TRBD1 (6 bases). This CDR3 is 14 amino acids long. The V gene's germline CDR1 is MDHEN and CDR2 SYDVKM. V gave up 3 bases and J gave up 5 bases, with 13 bases separating them. CDR3 DNA: TGTGCCAGCAGTTTTACAGGGATCTTTTATGGCTACACCTTC. Translated, it gives CASSFTGIFYGYTF.

J is TRBJ2-3 and V is TRBV4-1, with 9 bases fitting TRBD2. With 0 bases clipped from V and 4 bases from J, the junction kept 5 bases outside the gene matches. Germline V gives CDR1 MGHRA, CDR2 YSYEKL. The length of the CDR3 is 16 residues. CDR3 protein: CASSQEGSGGPDTQYF. In DNA form, the CDR3 reads TGCGCCAGCAGCCAAGAAGGTAGCGGGGGCCCAGATACGCAGTATTTT.

This chain connects TRBV19 to TRBJ1-2; D not certain. The V end lost 6 bases, the J end lost 4 bases, and 18 bases lay between the germline ends. Germline V gene sequence: CDR1 LNHDA, CDR2 SQIVND (reference sequence). CDR3 size: 15 residues. The CDR3 region is CASSLLRGSGYGYTF. Written as DNA, the CDR3 is TGTGCCAGTAGCCTCCTCCGTGGGTCGGGCTATGGCTACACCTTC. The full variable domain, rest sourced from reference TRBV19 and TRBJ1-2, is DGGITQSPKYLFRKEGQNVTLSCEQNLNHDAMYWYRQDPGQGLRLIYYSQIVNDFQKGDIAEGYSVSREKKESFPLTVTSAQKNPTAFYLCASSLLRGSGYGYTFGSGTRLTVV.

The genes are TRBV28 and TRBJ1-1; D remains unclear. The germline V gene has CDR1 MDHEN and CDR2 SYDVKM. The CDR3 contains 11 residues. Trimming removed 8 bases at V and 7 bases at J, with 11 bases between. The CDR3 region has the DNA TGTGCCAGCGGAGGGAGTCGTGAAGCTTTCTTT. Its protein product is CASGGSREAFF.

Concerning this clone itself: Different DNA sequences within this sample yield the same CDR3. This sequence joins TRBV19 and TRBJ2-7; tentative D call: TRBD1 (5 bases). Trimming stripped 5 bases from V and 3 bases from J, with 5 bases between. The CDR3 length is 11 residues. Germline V gene data show CDR1 as LNHDA and CDR2 as SQIVND (reference sequence). The CDR3 nucleotides are TGTGCCAGTAGTGACAGCTACGAGCAGTACTTC. Its protein is CASSDSYEQYF.

The rearrangement links TRBV23-1 to TRBJ1-5; TRBD1 might be the D (6 bases). TRBV23-1 is classed as an ORF, of uncertain function. Trimming took off 6 bases at V and 2 bases at J, with 35 bases between the two ends. This CDR3 region has 22 residues. DNA of the CDR3: TGCGCCAGCAGCCCGATAACGGGACACCACAACCGGCCAAAAATTGGCAATCAGCCCCAGCATTTT. It translates to CASSPITGHHNRPKIGNQPQHF.

As regards this clone: Other DNA sequences in the sample encode the same CDR3. The V gene is TRBV7-2, the J gene TRBJ2-3; 7 nucleotides align to TRBD1. The CDR3 runs 15 residues. Germline V lookup: CDR1 SGHTA, CDR2 FQGNSA. The V segment lost 1 base and the J segment 3 bases; nucleotides outside the gene matches: 4. CDR3 protein: CASSLGQGRTDTQYF. CDR3 DNA: TGTGCCAGCAGCTTAGGACAGGGTAGGACAGATACGCAGTATTTT.

The chain employs TRBV6-4 and TRBJ1-5; 7 positions agree with TRBD1. This CDR3 spans 13 amino acids. In germline, CDR1 is MRHNA, CDR2 SNTAGT. The junction had 1 base not matched to a gene; V was cut back by 4 bases and J by 4 bases. CDR3 DNA: TGTGCCAGCAGTGGGGACAGAAATCAGCCCCAGCATTTT. This codes for CASSGDRNQPQHF.